This TCR beta chain derives from a study of T-cell memory formation after mild COVID-19. Study-level information: TCR clusters showed largely donor specificity.

From 5'RACE with constant-segment primers came TCR alpha and TCR beta cDNA libraries that carried sample barcodes and UMIs. TCRdb recomputed calls from the 5' RACE reads with MiXCR, one row per CDR3 protein. The sample yields approximately 42,000 distinct CDR3 sequences, 6.6% seen once. The table lists this clonotype with many counts. Trimming cost V 3 bases and J 7 bases; bases outside gene matches: 16. The V gene's germline CDR1 is DFQATT and CDR2 SNEGSKA (reference sequence). The CDR3 is 16 residues long. The material sequenced was PBMCs or a T cell subset sorted from them (not recorded which). The V call is TRBV20-1, the J call TRBJ2-7; TRBD1 agrees at 9 bases. The TCR was taken from an adult who had mild COVID-19 (a few samples of this study predate the infection). Cell type and time point are not known. The DNA for the CDR3 is TGCAGTGCTAGTCAAAATGGAAACAGGGGGCGAGATGAGCAGTACTTC. Amino acids: CSASQNGNRGRDEQYF.